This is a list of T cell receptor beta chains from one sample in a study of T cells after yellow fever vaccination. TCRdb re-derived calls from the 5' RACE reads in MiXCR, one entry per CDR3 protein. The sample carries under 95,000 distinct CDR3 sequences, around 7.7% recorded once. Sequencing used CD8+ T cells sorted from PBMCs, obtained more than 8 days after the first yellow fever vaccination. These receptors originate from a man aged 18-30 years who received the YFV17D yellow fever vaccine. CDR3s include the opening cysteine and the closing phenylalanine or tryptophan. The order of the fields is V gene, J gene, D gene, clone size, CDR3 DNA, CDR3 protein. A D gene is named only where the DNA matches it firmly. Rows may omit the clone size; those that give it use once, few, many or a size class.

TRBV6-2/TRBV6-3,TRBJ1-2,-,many,TGTGCCAGCACCCCCCTCCGGGGACACTATGGCTACACCTTC,CASTPLRGHYGYTF
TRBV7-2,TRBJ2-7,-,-,TGTGCCAGCAGCCCCACTCCGGCCTACGAGCAGTACTTC,CASSPTPAYEQYF
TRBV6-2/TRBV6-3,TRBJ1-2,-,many,TGTGCCAGCAGTTATCAGGCGCATGGCTACACCTTC,CASSYQAHGYTF
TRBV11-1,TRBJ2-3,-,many,TGTGCCAGCAGCTCTGATGATGTGGAGGGACTCCCGAGCACAGATACGCAGTATTTT,CASSSDDVEGLPSTDTQYF
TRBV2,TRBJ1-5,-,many,TGTGCCAGCAGTAAGAGTACGGTTAGCAATCAGCCCCAGCATTTT,CASSKSTVSNQPQHF
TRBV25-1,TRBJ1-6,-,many,TGTGCCAGCAGTGAATTCTCTGCTAATTCACCCCTCCACTTT,CASSEFSANSPLHF
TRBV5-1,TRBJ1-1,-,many,TGCGCCAGCAGCTTGGGCGACACTGAAGCTTTCTTT,CASSLGDTEAFF
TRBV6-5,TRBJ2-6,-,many,TGTGCCAGCGCCCCGCTCTCTGGGGCCAACGTCCTGACTTTC,CASAPLSGANVLTF
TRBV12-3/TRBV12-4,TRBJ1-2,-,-,TGTGCCAGCAAATCATTTGGGTTTAATTATGGCTACACCTTC,CASKSFGFNYGYTF
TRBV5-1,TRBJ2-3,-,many,TGCGCCAGCAGCTTGGGTGGCGGTGGCACAGATACGCAGTATTTT,CASSLGGGGTDTQYF
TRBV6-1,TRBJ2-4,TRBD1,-,TGTGCCAGCTCAGAGACAGGGCTAGCCAAAAACATTCAGTACTTC,CASSETGLAKNIQYF
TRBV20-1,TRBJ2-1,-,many,TGCAGTGCTAGAGATGAGGTGGGGGGCTTGACATACAATGAGCAGTTCTTC,CSARDEVGGLTYNEQFF
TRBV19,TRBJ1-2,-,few,TGTGCCAGTAGTATAACAGCGTATGGCTACACCTTC,CASSITAYGYTF
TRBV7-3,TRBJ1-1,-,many,TGTGCCAGCAGCTTATCGGCGGGGGGGAACACTGAAGCTTTCTTT,CASSLSAGGNTEAFF
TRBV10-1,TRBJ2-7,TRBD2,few,TGCGCCAGCATCTTTCTCATGACTAGCGGGTACGAGCAGTACTTC,CASIFLMTSGYEQYF
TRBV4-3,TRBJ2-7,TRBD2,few,TGCGCCAGCAGCCAATCGAGTCGACTAGCGGGGGGCCCGGACGAGCAGTACTTC,CASSQSSRLAGGPDEQYF
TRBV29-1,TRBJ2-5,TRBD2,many,TGCAGCGTACCGACTAGCGGGGAAGAGACCCAGTACTTC,CSVPTSGEETQYF
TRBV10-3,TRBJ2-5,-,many,TGTGCCATCAGTGAGGTACCATACCAAGAGACCCAGTACTTC,CAISEVPYQETQYF
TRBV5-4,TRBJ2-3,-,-,TGTGCCAGCAGCCCAATTTTAGGCCCTACAGATACGCAGTATTTT,CASSPILGPTDTQYF
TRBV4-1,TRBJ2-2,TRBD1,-,TGCGCCAGCAGCCAACAGGGGGTCGTGAACACCGGGGAGCTGTTTTTT,CASSQQGVVNTGELFF
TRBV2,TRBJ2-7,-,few,TGTGCCAGCAGTGCGGGGGAGCAGTACTTC,CASSAGEQYF
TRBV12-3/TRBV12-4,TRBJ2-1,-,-,TGTGCCAGCACGTGGAGTGGGGATGAGCAGTTCTTC,CASTWSGDEQFF
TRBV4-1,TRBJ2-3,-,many,TGCGCCAGCAGCCAGATGGGGGGCGGGGGCCGCACAGATACGCAGTATTTT,CASSQMGGGGRTDTQYF
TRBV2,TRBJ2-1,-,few,TGTGCCAGCAGCGGGGGGCCTGGGGACGAGCAGTTCTTC,CASSGGPGDEQFF
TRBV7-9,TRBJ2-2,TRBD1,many,TGTGCCAGCAGCATAGCCGGGACAGGGGACACCGGGGAGCTGTTTTTT,CASSIAGTGDTGELFF
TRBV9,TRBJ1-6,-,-,TGTGCCAGCAGCGTAGGTTCGAATTCACCCCTCCACTTT,CASSVGSNSPLHF